The 31 T cell receptor beta chains given below trace back to one sample, sequenced in a study of CD8+ T cells in alopecia areata. In each case, RNA was isolated and then reverse transcribed into cDNA as the sequencing template. Only in-frame clones appear in the TCRdb table, and some are missing; sequencing was by immunoSEQ multiplex PCR. In the table there are 70,000 or so clones, approximately 30% of which are singletons. Treatment described: oral pan-JAK inhibitor, 5-10 mg twice daily. Sequencing was performed on CD8+ T cells sorted from blood, taken at week 4, from a patient treated with tofacitinib. The receptors were sampled from a human donor with alopecia areata.

The chain employs TRBV7-9 and TRBJ2-1; 9 bases map to TRBD2. The ends lost 8 bases at V and 7 bases at J; junction bases unmatched: 15. The germline CDR1 and CDR2 sequences are SEHNR and FQNEAQ (reference sequence). The CDR3 runs 16 residues. The CDR3 spells CASLGARSGRRNEQFF. For the CDR3, the DNA is TGTGCCAGCTTAGGGGCCCGTAGCGGGAGAAGGAATGAGCAGTTCTTC.

The chain carries TRBV29-1 and TRBJ2-7; 9 nucleotides line up with TRBD2. After removal of 6 bases from V and 2 bases from J, the junction contained 11 bases not matched to a gene. The CDR3 sequence is 15 residues long. CDR1 is SQVTM and CDR2 is ANQGSEA in the germline V gene. Written as DNA, the CDR3 is TGCAGCGTCTCCGGGACTAGCCTTCCAACCTACGAGCAGTACTTC. Protein: CSVSGTSLPTYEQYF.

The V call is TRBV7-9, the J call TRBJ2-7; D gene unclear. Germline CDR1 is SEHNR and CDR2 is FQNEAQ (reference sequence). The V gene lost 2 bases and the J gene lost 3 bases, with 8 bases spanning the gap. This CDR3 is built from 13 residues. As DNA, the CDR3 is TGTGCCAGCAGCTTATCTGGGATCTACGAGCAGTACTTC. As protein: CASSLSGIYEQYF.

The chain joins TRBV7-2 to TRBJ2-1; D remains unclear. The CDR3 is made up of 12 amino acids. Germline V gene sequence: CDR1 SGHTA, CDR2 FQGNSA. V lost 1 base to trimming and J lost 6 bases, with 4 bases between them. The CDR3 reads CASSLGRNEQFF. For the CDR3, the DNA is TGTGCCAGCAGCTTAGGTCGCAATGAGCAGTTCTTC.

The chain joins TRBV27 to TRBJ2-7; D may be TRBD1 or TRBD2 (5 bases each). The CDR3 sequence is 14 residues long. CDR1 is MNHEY and CDR2 is SMNVEV in the germline V gene (reference sequence). V was pared by 5 bases and J by 3 bases, with 14 bases between. Here the CDR3 DNA reads TGTGCCAGCAGTCCTCGGGACGGAAGCTACGAGCAGTACTTC. Protein: CASSPRDGSYEQYF.

The CDR3 here is CASSLFGTGSYEQYF. The CDR3 DNA reads TGCGCCAGCAGCTTGTTCGGGACAGGCTCCTACGAGCAGTACTTC. This sequence joins TRBV5-1 and TRBJ2-7; TRBD1 agrees at 8 bases. The CDR3 is 15 amino acids. Trimming removed 1 base from V and 0 bases from J; junction bases left unmatched: 3. The germline V gene encodes CDR1 SGHRS and CDR2 YFSETQ.

This chain uses TRBV30 with TRBJ1-5; D unclear. Trimming stripped 1 base from V and 5 bases from J, with 9 bases between. CDR1 is GTSNPN and CDR2 is SVGIG in the germline V gene (reference sequence). The CDR3 is made up of 13 amino acids. CDR3 coding DNA: TGTGCCTGGAGTGGGCAGAAAGATCAGCCCCAGCATTTT. It translates to CAWSGQKDQPQHF.

Worth noting for this clone: The germline gene is not matched at one end of the junction; a read error may be the cause. The chain employs TRBV7-9 and TRBJ1-1; the match to TRBD1 covers 9 bases. Germline-derived CDR1 and CDR2 are SEHNR and FQNEAQ (reference sequence). The CDR3 covers 16 residues. Here the CDR3 DNA reads TGCGCCAGCAGCCAAGTTGTCGGGACAGGGCACTTCGGAGCTTTCTTT. This sequence encodes CASSQVVGTGHFGAFF.

This clone was recorded a few times. This rearrangement joins TRBV29-1 to TRBJ2-7, with 11 nucleotides matching TRBD1. Germline CDR1 SQVTM, CDR2 ANQGSEA. The CDR3 sequence is 13 residues long. J gave up 3 bases and V 5 bases, and 3 bases lay outside the gene matches. The CDR3 DNA sequence: TGCAGCGTTCGGGACAGGGGGAACTACGAGCAGTACTTC. It is translated as CSVRDRGNYEQYF.

The rearrangement joins TRBV13 to TRBJ2-5; D is unclear. From germline, CDR1 is PRHDT and CDR2 FYEKMQ (reference sequence). The CDR3 consists of 13 residues. Trimming left V 1 base short and J 5 bases short, with 8 bases between. The CDR3 sequence is CASSLAQAETQYF. CDR3 nucleotide sequence: TGTGCCAGCAGCTTAGCGCAGGCGGAGACCCAGTACTTC.

This clone came up once. The rearrangement uses TRBV19 and TRBJ2-7, with D possibly matching TRBD1 (7 bases). CDR1 is LNHDA, CDR2 SQIVND, per germline (reference sequence). The V end was cut by 4 bases, the J end by 3 bases, with 10 bases between. The CDR3 loop spans 13 amino acids. The CDR3 coding sequence is TGTGCCAGTAGTAGCGGGGACAGCTACGAGCAGTACTTC. It yields the protein CASSSGDSYEQYF.

This clone has a single count. The chain joins TRBV27 to TRBJ1-1, with 9 bases aligning to TRBD1. With 6 bases clipped from V and 3 bases from J, the junction kept 5 bases outside the gene matches. The CDR3 is made up of 14 amino acids. Germline V gene sequence: CDR1 MNHEY, CDR2 SMNVEV (reference sequence). The CDR3 region has the DNA TGTGCCAGCAGCCGGAGACAGGGGGACACTGAAGCTTTCTTT. It specifies CASSRRQGDTEAFF.

This clone was observed a few times. This sequence joins TRBV29-1 and TRBJ2-4, with TRBD1 as a possible D gene (6 bases). V was trimmed by 6 bases and J by 8 bases, leaving 17 bases between them. This CDR3 region has 13 residues. The germline gives CDR1 SQVTM, CDR2 ANQGSEA. CDR3 residues: CSVETQGPDIQYF. DNA of the CDR3: TGCAGCGTCGAAACGCAGGGGCCTGACATTCAGTACTTC.

The chain recombines TRBV7-9 with TRBJ1-2; D not resolved. V dropped 7 bases and J dropped 6 bases, with 15 bases sitting between them. CDR1 is SEHNR, CDR2 FQNEAQ, per germline (reference sequence). The CDR3 consists of 13 residues. The CDR3 DNA sequence: TGTGCCAGCACCTCAGCCCTTTCCAATGGCTACACCTTC. This codes for CASTSALSNGYTF.

This chain connects TRBV29-1 to TRBJ2-5; weak D call: TRBD2 (5 bases). The CDR3 is 11 amino acids. The V gene lost 7 bases and the J gene lost 6 bases, with 12 bases spanning the gap. From germline, CDR1 is SQVTM and CDR2 ANQGSEA. In DNA, the CDR3 is TGCAGCGCCCGCGGGTCGCAGACCCAGTACTTC. Translation: CSARGSQTQYF.

The chain combines TRBV27 with TRBJ1-5; D remains ambiguous. The ends were cut back, 1 base at V and 7 bases at J, with 11 bases in the middle. Germline CDR1 MNHEY, CDR2 SMNVEV (reference sequence). The CDR3 has 14 amino acids. CDR3 sequence: CASSLFRAGQPQHF. CDR3 nucleotide sequence: TGTGCCAGCAGTTTATTCCGGGCAGGACAGCCCCAGCATTTT.

The V gene is TRBV15, the J gene TRBJ2-5, with a tentative D call TRBD1 (5 bases). There are 15 residues in the CDR3. Germline loops: CDR1 LNHNV, CDR2 YYDKDF (reference sequence). V dropped 4 bases and J dropped 2 bases, with 14 bases sitting between them. Here the CDR3 DNA reads TGTGCCACCAGCACCGACGACAGATTACAAGAGACCCAGTACTTC. Its protein product is CATSTDDRLQETQYF.

This rearrangement joins TRBV6-5 to TRBJ2-1, with D tentatively TRBD2 (6 bases). Germline CDR1 reads MNHEY; CDR2 reads SVGAGI. This CDR3 contains 16 residues. Trimming left V 4 bases short and J 3 bases short, with 16 bases between. CDR3 sequence (DNA): TGTGCCAGCAGTTCGGGGGTTGTCATCTACTACAATGAGCAGTTCTTC. Protein sequence: CASSSGVVIYYNEQFF.

The V call is TRBV4-1, the J call TRBJ2-7; unclear D gene. From germline, CDR1 is MGHRA and CDR2 YSYEKL. CDR3 length equals 12 residues. Trimming removed 4 bases at V and 5 bases at J, with 9 bases between. The CDR3 loop reads CASSRPGDEQYF. As DNA, the CDR3 is TGCGCCAGCAGCCGACCCGGCGACGAGCAGTACTTC.

V and J are TRBV7-9 and TRBJ2-1; possibly TRBD2 for D (6 bases). CDR3 length: 14 amino acids. V gave up 5 bases and J gave up 3 bases, with 11 bases separating them. Germline values: CDR1 SEHNR, CDR2 FQNEAQ (reference sequence). The chain's CDR3 is CASSLSGVYNEQFF. DNA of the CDR3: TGTGCCAGCAGCCTCTCGGGGGTCTACAATGAGCAGTTCTTC.

This clone turned up a few times. This rearrangement joins TRBV30 to TRBJ2-1; D tentatively reads TRBD1 or TRBD2 (5 bases each). V was cut by 5 bases and J by 1 base, with 12 bases left in between. The CDR3 covers 14 residues. Per germline, CDR1 GTSNPN and CDR2 SVGIG (reference sequence). The CDR3 sequence is CAWGTEVSYNEQFF. Written as DNA, the CDR3 is TGTGCCTGGGGGACGGAGGTATCCTACAATGAGCAGTTCTTC. Supplemented by reference TRBV30 and TRBJ2-1, the full variable domain reads SQTIHQWPATLVQPVGSPLSLECTVEGTSNPNLYWYRQAAGRGLQLLFYSVGIGQISSEVPQNLSASRPQDRQFILSSKKLLLSDSGFYLCAWGTEVSYNEQFFGPGTRLTVL.

There are a few counts of this clone. This chain connects TRBV4-3 to TRBJ2-3, with 11 positions matching TRBD2. The CDR3 is 21 residues long. With V trimmed by 0 bases and J by 5 bases, 19 bases remained unmatched. Germline assignment: CDR1 LGHNA and CDR2 YSLEER. The CDR3 loop is CASSQDRRTSGFPGEEDTQYF. Here the CDR3 DNA reads TGCGCCAGCAGCCAAGATCGCAGGACTAGCGGGTTCCCAGGCGAGGAAGATACGCAGTATTTT.

There are a few counts of this clone. V is TRBV7-2 and J is TRBJ1-1; 8 positions match TRBD1. Per germline, CDR1 SGHTA and CDR2 FQGNSA. There are 14 residues in the CDR3. The J segment lost 3 bases and the V segment lost 5 bases, leaving 5 bases of the junction unmatched. DNA for the CDR3: TGTGCCAGCAGCGCGACAGGGGAGTACACTGAAGCTTTCTTT. Amino acids: CASSATGEYTEAFF.

The rearrangement links TRBV15 to TRBJ2-1; D is uncertain. The CDR3 length is 13 residues. Between the trimmed V and J ends, which lost 0 bases and 12 bases, there was a span of 12 bases. Germline V gene sequence: CDR1 LNHNV, CDR2 YYDKDF (reference sequence). CDR3 coding DNA: TGTGCCACCAGCAGAGATCCTCCCCAGCCGCAGTTCTTC. Amino acid sequence: CATSRDPPQPQFF.

This chain links TRBV21-1 with TRBJ2-1; TRBD2 was called by the table and not checked on the DNA. TRBV21-1 represents a pseudogene. This CDR3 comprises 17 residues. The chain's CDR3 is CASSKVRREAAAGEQFF. CDR3 nucleotides: TGTGCCAGCAGCAAAGTTCGGCGGGAGGCCGCAGCTGGGGAGCAGTTCTTC.

This sequence joins TRBV9 and TRBJ2-4; TRBD1 is a possible D gene (6 bases). Trimming removed 1 base at V and 9 bases at J, with 11 bases between. The CDR3 has 13 residues. Per the germline V gene, CDR1 is SGDLS and CDR2 is YYNGEE. CDR3 protein: CASSVNRDSIQYF. DNA for the CDR3: TGTGCCAGCAGCGTAAACAGGGATAGCATTCAGTACTTC.

This chain connects TRBV13 to TRBJ2-7, with a tentative D call TRBD2 (6 bases). The V gene lost 5 bases and the J gene lost 3 bases, with 11 bases spanning the gap. The CDR3 consists of 13 residues. Germline V gene data show CDR1 as PRHDT and CDR2 as FYEKMQ (reference sequence). The CDR3 sequence is CASSAGLIYEQYF. The CDR3 DNA reads TGTGCCAGCAGCGCGGGACTTATCTACGAGCAGTACTTC.

The V call is TRBV6-5, the J call TRBJ2-5; D uncertain. CDR1 and CDR2 from the germline V gene are MNHEY and SVGAGI. The CDR3 runs to 10 residues. Trimming took off 6 bases at V and 10 bases at J, with 9 bases between the two ends. This chain's CDR3 is CASSSQYQYF. CDR3 DNA sequence: TGTGCCAGCAGCTCGCAGTACCAGTACTTC.

The V gene is TRBV30, the J gene TRBJ2-7, with 11 positions matching TRBD2. Germline trimming cut 5 bases from V and 3 bases from J; bases unmatched to any gene: 3. The V gene's germline CDR1 is GTSNPN and CDR2 SVGIG (reference sequence). The CDR3 is made up of 13 amino acids. The CDR3 loop reads CAWLAGGHYEQYF. The CDR3, as DNA: TGTGCCTGGCTAGCGGGAGGACACTACGAGCAGTACTTC.

This clone was observed a single time. The rearrangement uses TRBV5-6 and TRBJ2-3, with TRBD2 matching over 7 bases. CDR1 SGHDT and CDR2 YYEEEE come from the germline V gene. After removal of 3 bases from V and 0 bases from J, the junction contained 4 bases not matched to a gene. This CDR3 region has 15 residues. CDR3 nucleotide sequence: TGTGCCAGCAGCTCACTAGCGTTTAGCACAGATACGCAGTATTTT. It translates to CASSSLAFSTDTQYF.

This sequence joins TRBV9 and TRBJ1-2; TRBD1 is a possible D gene (5 bases). The CDR3 is made up of 13 amino acids. Germline CDR1 SGDLS, CDR2 YYNGEE. Deletions cut 4 bases from V and 4 bases from J, with 11 bases between. CDR3 amino acids: CASSYGTTYGYTF. The CDR3 DNA is TGTGCCAGCAGCTACGGGACGACCTATGGCTACACCTTC.